This TCR beta chain was profiled in a study of blood T cells in healthy people across ages. The study, taken as a whole, reports: Unsorted PBMCs blocked a conclusive comparison of naive and antigen-experienced cells.

The ends were cut back, 2 bases at V and 6 bases at J, with 16 bases in the middle. The germline gives CDR1 GTSNPN, CDR2 SVGIG (reference sequence). The CDR3 loop spans 14 amino acids. Turning to this clonotype: Its specificity is unknown.

PCR was performed a second time for about 6 to 12 cycles using a sample-barcoded 5' primer and a J-beta primer mix. Each cDNA molecule was tagged by a template-switch adaptor that had 12 random nucleotides. From the 5' RACE reads, TCRdb called clonotypes with MiXCR, one entry per CDR3 protein. The sample records roughly 730,000 distinct CDR3 sequences, approximately 53% being singletons. Sequencing used blood. The sequence was collected from a man in his forties in good health. The rearrangement uses TRBV30 and TRBJ1-2; the D gene is possibly TRBD1 (5 bases). CDR3 amino acids: CAWSSAGLLHGYTF. CDR3 DNA sequence: TGTGCCTGGAGTAGTGCAGGGTTATTGCATGGCTACACCTTC. Combining the CDR3 with reference TRBV30 and TRBJ1-2 gives the whole variable domain SQTIHQWPATLVQPVGSPLSLECTVEGTSNPNLYWYRQAAGRGLQLLFYSVGIGQISSEVPQNLSASRPQDRQFILSSKKLLLSDSGFYLCAWSSAGLLHGYTFGSGTRLTVV.